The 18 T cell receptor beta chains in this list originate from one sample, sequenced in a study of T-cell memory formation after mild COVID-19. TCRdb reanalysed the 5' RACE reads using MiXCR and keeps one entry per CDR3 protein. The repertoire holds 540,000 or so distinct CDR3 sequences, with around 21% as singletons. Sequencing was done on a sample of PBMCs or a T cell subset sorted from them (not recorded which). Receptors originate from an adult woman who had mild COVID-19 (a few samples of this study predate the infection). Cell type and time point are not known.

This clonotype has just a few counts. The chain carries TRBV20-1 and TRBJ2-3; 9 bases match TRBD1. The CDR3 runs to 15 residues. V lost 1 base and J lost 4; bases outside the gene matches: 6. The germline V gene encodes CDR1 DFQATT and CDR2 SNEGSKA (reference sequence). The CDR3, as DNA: TGCAGTGCTAGAGCCTGGACAGGGGACCCAGATACGCAGTATTTT. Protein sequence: CSARAWTGDPDTQYF.

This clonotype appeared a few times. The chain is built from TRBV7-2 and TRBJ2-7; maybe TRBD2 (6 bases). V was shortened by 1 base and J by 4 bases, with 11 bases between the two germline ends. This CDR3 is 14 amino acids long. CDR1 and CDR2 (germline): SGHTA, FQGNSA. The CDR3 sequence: CASSLDEGGYEQYF. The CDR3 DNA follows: TGTGCCAGCAGCTTAGATGAGGGAGGTTACGAGCAGTACTTC.

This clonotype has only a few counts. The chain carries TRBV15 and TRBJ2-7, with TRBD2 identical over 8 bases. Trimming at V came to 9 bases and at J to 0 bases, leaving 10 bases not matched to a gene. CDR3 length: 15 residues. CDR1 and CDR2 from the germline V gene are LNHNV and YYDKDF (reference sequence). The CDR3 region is CATELSGKSSYEQYF. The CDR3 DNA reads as TGTGCCACGGAACTTAGCGGGAAAAGCTCCTACGAGCAGTACTTC.

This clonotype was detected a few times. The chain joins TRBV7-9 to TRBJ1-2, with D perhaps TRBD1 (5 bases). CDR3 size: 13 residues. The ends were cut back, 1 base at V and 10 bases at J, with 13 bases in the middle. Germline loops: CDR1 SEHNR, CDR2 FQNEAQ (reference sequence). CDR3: CASSLEAGPAYTF. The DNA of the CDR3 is TGTGCCAGCAGCTTAGAGGCGGGGCCGGCCTACACCTTC.

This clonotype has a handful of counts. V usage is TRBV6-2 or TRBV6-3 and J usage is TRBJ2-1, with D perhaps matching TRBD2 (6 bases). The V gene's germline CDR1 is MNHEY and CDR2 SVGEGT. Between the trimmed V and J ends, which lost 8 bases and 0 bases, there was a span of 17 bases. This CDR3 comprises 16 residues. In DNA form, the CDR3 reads TGTGCCAGCCGGCTCCGCGACGGGAGCTCCTACAATGAGCAGTTCTTC. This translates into CASRLRDGSSYNEQFF.

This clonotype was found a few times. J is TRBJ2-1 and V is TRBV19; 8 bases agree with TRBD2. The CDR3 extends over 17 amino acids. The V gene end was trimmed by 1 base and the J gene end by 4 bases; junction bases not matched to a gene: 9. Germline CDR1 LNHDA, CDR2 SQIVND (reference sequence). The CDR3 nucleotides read TGTGCCAGTAGTATAGGTCGTAGGCGGGGGGATTACAATGAGCAGTTCTTC. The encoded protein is CASSIGRRRGDYNEQFF.

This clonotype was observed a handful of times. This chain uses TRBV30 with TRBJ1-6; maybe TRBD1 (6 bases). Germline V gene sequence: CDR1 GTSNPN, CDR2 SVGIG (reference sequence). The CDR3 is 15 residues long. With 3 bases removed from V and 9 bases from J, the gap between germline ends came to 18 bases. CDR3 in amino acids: CAWRLNQGHFSPLHF. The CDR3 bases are TGTGCCTGGAGACTGAATCAGGGGCATTTTTCACCCCTCCACTTT.

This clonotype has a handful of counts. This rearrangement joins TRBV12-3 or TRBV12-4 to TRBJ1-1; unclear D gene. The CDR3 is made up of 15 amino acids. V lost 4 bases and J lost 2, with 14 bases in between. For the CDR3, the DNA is TGTGCCAGCAGTTCTTTTCGGGGAGGAAACACTGAAGCTTTCTTT. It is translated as CASSSFRGGNTEAFF.

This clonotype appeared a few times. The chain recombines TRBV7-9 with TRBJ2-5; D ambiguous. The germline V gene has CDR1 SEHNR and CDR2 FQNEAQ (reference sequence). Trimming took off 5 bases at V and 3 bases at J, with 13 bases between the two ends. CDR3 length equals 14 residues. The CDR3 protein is CASSRKAVEETQYF. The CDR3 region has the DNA TGTGCCAGCAGCCGGAAGGCGGTCGAAGAGACCCAGTACTTC.

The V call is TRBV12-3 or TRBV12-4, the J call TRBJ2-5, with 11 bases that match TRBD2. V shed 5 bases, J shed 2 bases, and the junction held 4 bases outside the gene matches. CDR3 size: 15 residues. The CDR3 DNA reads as TGTGCCAGCAGTAAGATAGCGGGGGGGCAAGAGACCCAGTACTTC. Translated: CASSKIAGGQETQYF.

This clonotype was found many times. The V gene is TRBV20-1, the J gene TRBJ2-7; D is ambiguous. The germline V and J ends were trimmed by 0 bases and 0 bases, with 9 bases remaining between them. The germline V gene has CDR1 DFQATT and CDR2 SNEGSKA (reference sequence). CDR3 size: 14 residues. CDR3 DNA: TGCAGTGCTAGAGATCTTGTAAGCTCCTACGAGCAGTACTTC. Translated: CSARDLVSSYEQYF.

CDR3 nucleotide sequence: TGCGCCAGCAGAGTACAGGGGGCTGCCTCCTACGAGCAGTACTTC. It encodes CASRVQGAASYEQYF. The chain joins TRBV5-1 to TRBJ2-7; 9 bases line up with TRBD1. With V trimmed by 5 bases and J by 0 bases, 6 bases remained unmatched. Germline values: CDR1 SGHRS, CDR2 YFSETQ. This CDR3 comprises 15 residues.

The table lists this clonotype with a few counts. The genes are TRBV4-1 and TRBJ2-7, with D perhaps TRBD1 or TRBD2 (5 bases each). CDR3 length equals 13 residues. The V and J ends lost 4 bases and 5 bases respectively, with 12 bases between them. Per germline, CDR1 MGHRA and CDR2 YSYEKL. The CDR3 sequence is CASSRLSGHEQYF. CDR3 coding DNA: TGCGCCAGCAGCCGTTTGTCGGGGCACGAGCAGTACTTC.

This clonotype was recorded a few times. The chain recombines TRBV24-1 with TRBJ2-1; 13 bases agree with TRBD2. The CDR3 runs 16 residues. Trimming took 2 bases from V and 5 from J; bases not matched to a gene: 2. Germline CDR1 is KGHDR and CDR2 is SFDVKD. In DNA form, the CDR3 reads TGTGCCACCAGTGATTACGGACTAGCGGGAGACAATGAGCAGTTCTTC. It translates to CATSDYGLAGDNEQFF.

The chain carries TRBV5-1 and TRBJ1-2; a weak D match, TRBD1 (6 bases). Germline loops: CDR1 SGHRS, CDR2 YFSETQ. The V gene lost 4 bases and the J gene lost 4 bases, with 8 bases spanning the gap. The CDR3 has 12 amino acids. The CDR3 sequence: CASSMDSYGYTF. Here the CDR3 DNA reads TGCGCCAGCAGCATGGACAGCTATGGCTACACCTTC.

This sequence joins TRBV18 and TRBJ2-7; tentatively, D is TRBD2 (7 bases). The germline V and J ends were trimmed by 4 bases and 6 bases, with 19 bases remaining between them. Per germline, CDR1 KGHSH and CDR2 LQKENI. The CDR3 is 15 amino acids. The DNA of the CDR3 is TGTGCCAGCTCACTAGGGAGGGTACAGGGCCTCGAGCAGTACTTC. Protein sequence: CASSLGRVQGLEQYF.

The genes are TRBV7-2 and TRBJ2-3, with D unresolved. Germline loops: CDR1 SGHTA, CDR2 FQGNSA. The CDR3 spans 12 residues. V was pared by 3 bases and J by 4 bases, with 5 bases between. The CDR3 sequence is CASSLFADTQYF. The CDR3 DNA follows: TGTGCCAGCAGCTTGTTTGCAGATACGCAGTATTTT.

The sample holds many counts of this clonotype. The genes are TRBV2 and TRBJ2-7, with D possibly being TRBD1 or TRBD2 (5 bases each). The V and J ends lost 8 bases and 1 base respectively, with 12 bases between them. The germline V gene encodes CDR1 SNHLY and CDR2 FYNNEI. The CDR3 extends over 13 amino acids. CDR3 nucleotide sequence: TGTGCCAGCCGTTGGGGGAGTTCCTACGAGCAGTACTTC. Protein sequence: CASRWGSSYEQYF. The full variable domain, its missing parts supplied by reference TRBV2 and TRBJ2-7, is EPEVTQTPSHQVTQMGQEVILRCVPISNHLYFYWYRQILGQKVEFLVSFYNNEISEKSEIFDDQFSVERPDGSNFTLKIRSTKLEDSAMYFCASRWGSSYEQYFGPGTRLTVT.